The 2 T cell receptor beta chains in this list originate from one sample, sequenced in a study of CD8 T cells in ankylosing spondylitis. TCRdb recomputed calls from the 5' RACE reads with MiXCR, one row per CDR3 protein. The sample has under 450,000 distinct CDR3 sequences; around 20% are singletons. The sequencing sample was made of blood, either unsorted or a sorted T cell fraction (not recorded which). The receptors here all came from a male donor with ankylosing spondylitis or in good health (not recorded which).

The chain joins TRBV25-1 to TRBJ2-1, with a tentative D call TRBD1 (5 bases). The CDR3 runs to 15 residues. V gave up 3 bases and J gave up 2 bases, with 11 bases separating them. Germline loops: CDR1 MGHDK, CDR2 SYGVNS. The CDR3 sequence is CASSDQGVTYNEQFF. DNA of the CDR3: TGTGCCAGCAGTGACCAAGGGGTTACCTACAATGAGCAGTTCTTC.

The J gene is TRBJ2-2, the V gene TRBV7-8; D possibly corresponds to TRBD2 (6 bases). CDR1 SGHVS and CDR2 FQNEAQ come from the germline V gene. The CDR3 runs to 16 residues. V lost 2 bases, J lost 4 bases, and 14 bases lay in between. This CDR3 is CASSLRRGVVTGELFF. CDR3 coding DNA: TGTGCCAGCAGCTTACGGCGGGGAGTTGTCACCGGGGAGCTGTTTTTT.